The present entry profiles one T cell receptor beta chain with its context. Its cognate antigen is unknown. Study conclusions and caveats: Tumor-infiltrating Treg TCR alpha and beta sequences overlapped most with tumor naive CD4+ T cells, then blood naive. Tumor memory CD4+ T cell TCR gene usage clustered with blood and lymph node memory CD4+ cells and lymph node naive CD4+ cells.

CDR1 is LNHNV, CDR2 YYDKDF, per germline (reference sequence). The CDR3 is 17 amino acids. Unmatched junction bases numbered 12, after V lost 0 bases and J lost 8 bases. After constant-region reverse-primer amplification, full-length variable regions underwent semi-nested PCR with Nested Universal Primer A. TCRdb recomputed calls from the 5' RACE reads with MiXCR, one row per CDR3 protein. The repertoire holds tens of thousands of distinct CDR3 sequences, with roughly 27% as singletons. The sorted Tregs were CD4+CD25+CD127-/low cells. Material for sequencing was tumor-infiltrating Tregs sorted from the breast tumor. This TCR came from a female donor with breast cancer. The rearrangement uses TRBV15 and TRBJ2-1; TRBD1 matches at 8 bases. In nucleotides, the CDR3 is TGTGCCACCAGCAGAGATCGAGGACAGGGAAAGGTCGATGAGCAGTTCTTC. Amino acid sequence: CATSRDRGQGKVDEQFF.